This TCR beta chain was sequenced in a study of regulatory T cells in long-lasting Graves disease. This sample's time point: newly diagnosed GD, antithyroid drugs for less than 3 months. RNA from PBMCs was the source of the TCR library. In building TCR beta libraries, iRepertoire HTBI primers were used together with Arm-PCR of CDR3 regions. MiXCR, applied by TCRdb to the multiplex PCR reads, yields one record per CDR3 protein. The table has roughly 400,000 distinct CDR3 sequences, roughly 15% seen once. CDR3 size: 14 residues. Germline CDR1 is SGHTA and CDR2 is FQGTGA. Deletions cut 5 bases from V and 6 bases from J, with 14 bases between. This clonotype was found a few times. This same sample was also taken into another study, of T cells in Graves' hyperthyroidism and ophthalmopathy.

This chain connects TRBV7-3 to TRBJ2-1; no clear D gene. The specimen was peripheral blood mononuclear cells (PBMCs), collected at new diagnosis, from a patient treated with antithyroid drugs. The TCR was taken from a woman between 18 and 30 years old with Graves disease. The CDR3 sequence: CASSPGVGGNEQFF. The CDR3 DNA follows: TGTGCCAGCAGCCCCGGTGTTGGTGGCAATGAGCAGTTCTTC.